The present TCR beta chain was sequenced within a study of cytomegalovirus exposure and HLA in healthy donors. The CDR3 runs to 15 residues. Germline CDR1 and CDR2: SEHNR and FQNEAQ (reference sequence). V dropped 1 base and J dropped 6; count of bases not matched to a gene: 5. Primers: 60 Vbeta forward and 13 Jbeta reverse. Assay: immunoSEQ multiplex PCR; the TCRdb copy retains only in-frame clones and omits some. The sample comprises tens of thousands of clones, approximately 71% of which are singletons, and 7.8% rests with the top ten. The sequenced material came from PBMCs. The clonotype originates from a man in his 60s in good health and CMV-seropositive. The chain carries TRBV7-9 and TRBJ2-1; 8 positions agree with TRBD2. CDR3 DNA: TGTGCCAGCAGCTTAGTTCTAGCGGGTCCCAATGAGCAGTTCTTC. The encoded protein is CASSLVLAGPNEQFF. Supplemented by reference TRBV7-9 and TRBJ2-1, the full variable domain reads DTGVSQNPRHKITKRGQNVTFRCDPISEHNRLYWYRQTLGQGPEFLTYFQNEAQLEKSRLLSDRFSAERPKGSFSTLEIQRTEQGDSAMYLCASSLVLAGPNEQFFGPGTRLTVL.